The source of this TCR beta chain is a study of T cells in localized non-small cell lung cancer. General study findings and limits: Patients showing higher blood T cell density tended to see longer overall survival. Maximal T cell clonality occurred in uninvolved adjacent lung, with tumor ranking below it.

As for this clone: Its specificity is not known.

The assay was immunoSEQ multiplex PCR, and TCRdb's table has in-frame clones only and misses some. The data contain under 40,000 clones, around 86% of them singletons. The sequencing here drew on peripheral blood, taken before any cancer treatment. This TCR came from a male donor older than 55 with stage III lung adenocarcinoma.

In DNA form, the CDR3 reads TGTGCCAGCAGCCCGCCGCGTGGCGGCGGGGGTAATGAGCAGTTCTTC. It yields the protein CASSPPRGGGGNEQFF. The chain links TRBV7-2 to TRBJ2-1; 7 bases map to TRBD2. The CDR3 has 16 residues. Germline trimming cut 5 bases from V and 7 bases from J; bases unmatched to any gene: 14. Germline CDR1 reads SGHTA; CDR2 reads FQGNSA.